A selection of T cell receptor beta chains follows, all from one sample in a study of type 1 regulatory T cells. TCRdb ran MiXCR on the reads and lists one entry per CDR3 protein. Of about 68,000 distinct CDR3 sequences listed, roughly 60% are singletons. Their recognized antigens are unknown. The sample was cultured T cells, either the whole culture or a sorted T cell fraction (not recorded which). The source of these receptors is a human donor in good health. CDR3s include the opening cysteine and the closing phenylalanine or tryptophan.

CDR3 | J | V
CASSYRRADTQYF | TRBJ2-3 | TRBV6-2/TRBV6-3
CATTSGISTDTQYF | TRBJ2-3 | TRBV19
CATKWGPNTGELFF | TRBJ2-2 | TRBV27
CASSRTGGTYEQYF | TRBJ2-7 | TRBV27
CSVQFSLSSGNTIYF | TRBJ1-3 | TRBV29-1
CASSSRRFTVYEQYF | TRBJ2-7 | TRBV7-8
CASSLGQTAYGYTF | TRBJ1-2 | TRBV5-1
CAISESTAGYEQYF | TRBJ2-7 | TRBV10-3
CASSSDTGTGTTEAFF | TRBJ1-1 | TRBV5-1
CSARGQGTQPQHF | TRBJ1-5 | TRBV20-1
CASSSRLDRRGLYSNQPQHF | TRBJ1-5 | TRBV28
CRQPVLALPSSYEQYF | TRBJ2-7 | TRBV21-1
CASSHGGGYNEQFF | TRBJ2-1 | TRBV7-2
CASSLDYQETQYF | TRBJ2-5 | TRBV11-2
CASMVSGRSINEQFF | TRBJ2-1 | TRBV5-1
CSVILGGTGGGQPQHF | TRBJ1-5 | TRBV29-1
CASRRQGAGDTQYF | TRBJ2-3 | TRBV6-1
CASSLGTGFYEQYF | TRBJ2-7 | TRBV12-3/TRBV12-4
CATFRDRDTGELFF | TRBJ2-2 | TRBV6-2/TRBV6-3
CASALNLGYTGELFF | TRBJ2-2 | TRBV6-2/TRBV6-3
CSTIPGQGLETQYF | TRBJ2-5 | TRBV20-1
CSTDTQYF | TRBJ2-3 | TRBV12-3/TRBV12-4
CATSDFGGYGNEQFF | TRBJ2-1 | TRBV24-1
CASSIARADYGYTF | TRBJ1-2 | TRBV19
CSVSRGGYGYTF | TRBJ1-2 | TRBV29-1
CASSLGVIGTDTQYF | TRBJ2-3 | TRBV11-2
CASSRDLTPRETQYF | TRBJ2-5 | TRBV18
CASSGATFDEQYF | TRBJ2-7 | TRBV7-9
CSAEDFQRSSTDTQYF | TRBJ2-3 | TRBV20-1
CASSWGDRGLYNEQFF | TRBJ2-1 | TRBV5-1
CARPPLRTTEAFF | TRBJ1-1 | TRBV9
CASSQTSGTGELFF | TRBJ2-2 | TRBV3-1
CASRQDTEETQYF | TRBJ2-5 | TRBV7-2
CASSLEVGSGGRGYTF | TRBJ1-2 | TRBV7-9
CASSPGTGPNEQFF | TRBJ2-1 | TRBV18
CASSQFYEQYF | TRBJ2-7 | TRBV7-2
CASSTTSGSYNEQFF | TRBJ2-1 | TRBV7-3
CASSPPSNTGELFF | TRBJ2-2 | TRBV7-9
CASSLGGQGAAGANVLTF | TRBJ2-6 | TRBV5-1
CSARPIQAYSYNEQFF | TRBJ2-1 | TRBV20-1
CASSVLAGDRRGEQYF | TRBJ2-7 | TRBV7-6
CASSPLEGTNTEAFF | TRBJ1-1 | TRBV6-1
CASSLAPRDTQYF | TRBJ2-3 | TRBV5-1
CATSRGADGNTIYF | TRBJ1-3 | TRBV15
CASRQTSGRVNEQFF | TRBJ2-1 | TRBV14
CASSPWGTDTQYF | TRBJ2-3 | TRBV7-2
CASSILGTGGRETQYF | TRBJ2-5 | TRBV19
CASSDLSTDTQYF | TRBJ2-3 | TRBV5-1
CSATTFEAGETQYF | TRBJ2-5 | TRBV20-1
CASSYDRKNIQYF | TRBJ2-4 | TRBV6-5
CSASSDRGYNEQFF | TRBJ2-1 | TRBV20-1
CASSSGGVNTEAFF | TRBJ1-1 | TRBV28
CASSQDRPSYNEQFF | TRBJ2-1 | TRBV4-3
CASSADRGQSGGYTF | TRBJ1-2 | TRBV5-4
CASSVSGSLETQYF | TRBJ2-5 | TRBV9
CSAQRPSGAGETQYF | TRBJ2-5 | TRBV20-1
CASSLWTSGNRQFF | TRBJ2-1 | TRBV5-5